These 8 T cell receptor beta chains share one sample of origin, sequenced in a study of shared clonotypes between healthy human individuals. Here immunoSEQ multiplex PCR was the method, and the copy in TCRdb shows in-frame clones only, minus some. This repertoire shows a few million clones, approximately 95% found once; its top ten account for 0.1% to 0.15%. The sequencing sample was made of naive CD4+ T cells sorted from blood. Subset defined: CD45RA+ positively selected. Source of these receptors: a man aged 18 to 35 in good health.

The chain uses TRBV6-1 and TRBJ1-5; D is uncertain. Between the trimmed V and J ends, which lost 6 bases and 2 bases, there was a span of 14 bases. Germline CDR1 is MNHNS and CDR2 is SASEGT. CDR3 length: 15 residues. The DNA of the CDR3 is TGTGCCAGCAGCTCCGTCGAGACGGGCAATCAGCCCCAGCATTTT. It translates to CASSSVETGNQPQHF.

The chain links TRBV19 to TRBJ2-7; 8 bases align to TRBD1. The length of the CDR3 is 14 residues. Germline V gene data show CDR1 as LNHDA and CDR2 as SQIVND (reference sequence). With V trimmed by 6 bases and J by 2 bases, 6 bases remained unmatched. In nucleotides, the CDR3 is TGTGCCAGTAGCGGACAGGGCAAGCCCTACGAGCAGTACTTC. Its translation is CASSGQGKPYEQYF.

The CDR3 DNA is TGTGCCAGCAGCTTAATCCCTACGGGAGTAGGTAGTGAGCAGTTCTTC. It codes for CASSLIPTGVGSEQFF. J is TRBJ2-1 and V is TRBV7-2; D perhaps matches TRBD2 (6 bases). The germline V gene encodes CDR1 SGHTA and CDR2 FQGNSA. Trimming shortened V by 2 bases and J by 9 bases, and 20 bases separated the two germline ends. The CDR3 has 16 residues.

This chain uses TRBV10-3 with TRBJ2-2; TRBD2 matches at 7 bases. V dropped 7 bases and J dropped 5; count of bases not matched to a gene: 10. The CDR3 consists of 15 residues. Per the germline V gene, CDR1 is ENHRY and CDR2 is SYGVKD. CDR3 loop: CAITGVGSGTGELFF. CDR3 bases: TGTGCCATCACCGGGGTGGGTAGCGGGACCGGGGAGCTGTTTTTT.

Notes on this clone: The sample carries other DNA sequences with the same CDR3. This chain links TRBV10-3 with TRBJ1-1, with no clear D. V was shortened by 3 bases and J by 2 bases, with 7 bases between the two germline ends. CDR3 length: 13 residues. Germline V gene data show CDR1 as ENHRY and CDR2 as SYGVKD. The CDR3 sequence is CAISDRANTEAFF. CDR3 DNA: TGTGCCATCAGTGACCGGGCTAACACTGAAGCTTTCTTT.

V gene TRBV30 combines with J gene TRBJ2-4; 7 bases are shared with TRBD2. Germline CDR1 GTSNPN, CDR2 SVGIG (reference sequence). The CDR3 covers 16 residues. Trimming took 4 bases from V and 0 from J; bases not matched to a gene: 9. The chain's CDR3 is CAWTPPREAAKNIQYF. The CDR3 DNA follows: TGTGCCTGGACACCTCCCCGGGAGGCAGCCAAAAACATTCAGTACTTC.

The chain carries TRBV28 and TRBJ1-2; D is ambiguous. Trimming took off 5 bases at V and 5 bases at J, with 12 bases between the two ends. Germline V gene data show CDR1 as MDHEN and CDR2 as SYDVKM. This CDR3 region has 13 residues. The CDR3 nucleotides read TGTGCCAGCAGTCCCTCCGGACCTTATGGCTACACCTTC. Translation gives CASSPSGPYGYTF.

The V and J genes are TRBV11-2 and TRBJ2-7; D uncertain. Trimming stripped 1 base from V and 1 base from J, with 8 bases between. The CDR3 is 14 amino acids. Germline CDR1 is SGHAT and CDR2 is FQNNGV. The CDR3: CASSLGFTSYEQYF. In DNA form, the CDR3 reads TGTGCCAGCAGCTTAGGGTTCACTTCCTACGAGCAGTACTTC.